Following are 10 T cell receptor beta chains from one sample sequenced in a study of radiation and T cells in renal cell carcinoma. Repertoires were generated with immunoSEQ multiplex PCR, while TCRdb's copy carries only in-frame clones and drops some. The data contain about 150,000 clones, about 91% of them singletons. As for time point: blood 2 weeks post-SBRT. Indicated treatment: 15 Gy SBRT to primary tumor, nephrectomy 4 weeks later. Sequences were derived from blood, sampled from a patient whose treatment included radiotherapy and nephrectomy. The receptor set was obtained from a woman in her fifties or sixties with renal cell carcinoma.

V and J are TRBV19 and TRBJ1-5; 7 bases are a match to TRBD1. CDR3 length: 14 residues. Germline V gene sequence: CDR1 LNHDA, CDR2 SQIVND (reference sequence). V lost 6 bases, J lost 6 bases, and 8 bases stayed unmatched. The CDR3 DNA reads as TGTGCCAGTAGCCAGACAGGGTCCGGTCAGCCCCAGCATTTT. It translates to CASSQTGSGQPQHF.

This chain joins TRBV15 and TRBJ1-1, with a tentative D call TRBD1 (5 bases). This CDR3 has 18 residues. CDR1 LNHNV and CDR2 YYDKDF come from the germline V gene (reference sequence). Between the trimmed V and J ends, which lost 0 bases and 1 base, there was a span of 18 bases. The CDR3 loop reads CATSRESMAGTSNTEAFF. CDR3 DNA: TGTGCCACCAGCAGAGAGTCTATGGCGGGGACCTCGAACACTGAAGCTTTCTTT.

DNA of the CDR3: TGCGCCAGCAGCCAAGAAGCGACAGCGAACACCGGGGAGCTGTTTTTT. Its protein is CASSQEATANTGELFF. V is TRBV4-1 and J is TRBJ2-2; TRBD1 is a possible D gene (5 bases). This CDR3 comprises 16 residues. The ends were cut back, 0 bases at V and 0 bases at J, with 8 bases in the middle. The germline CDR1 and CDR2 sequences are MGHRA and YSYEKL.

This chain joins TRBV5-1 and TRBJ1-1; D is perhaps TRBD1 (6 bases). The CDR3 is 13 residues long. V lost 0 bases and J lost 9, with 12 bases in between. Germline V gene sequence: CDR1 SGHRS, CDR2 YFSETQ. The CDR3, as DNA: TGCGCCAGCAGCTTGGGAGGGGGAGCCCAAGCTTTCTTT. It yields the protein CASSLGGGAQAFF.

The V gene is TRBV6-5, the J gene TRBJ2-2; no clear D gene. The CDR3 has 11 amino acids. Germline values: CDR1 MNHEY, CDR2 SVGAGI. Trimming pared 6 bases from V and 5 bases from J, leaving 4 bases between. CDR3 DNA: TGTGCCAGCAGCCGTACCGGGGAGCTGTTTTTT. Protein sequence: CASSRTGELFF.

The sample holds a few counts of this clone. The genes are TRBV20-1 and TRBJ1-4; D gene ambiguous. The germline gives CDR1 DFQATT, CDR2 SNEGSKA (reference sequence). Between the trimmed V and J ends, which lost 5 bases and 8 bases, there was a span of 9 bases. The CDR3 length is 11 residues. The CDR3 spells CSAYKGEKLFF. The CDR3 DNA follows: TGCAGTGCTTACAAAGGGGAAAAACTGTTTTTT.

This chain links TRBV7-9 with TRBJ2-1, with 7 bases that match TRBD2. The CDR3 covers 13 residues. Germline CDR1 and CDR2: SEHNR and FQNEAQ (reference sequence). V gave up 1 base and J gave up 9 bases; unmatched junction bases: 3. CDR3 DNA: TGTGCCAGCAGCTTAGGACTAGCAAGTGAGCAGTTCTTC. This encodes CASSLGLASEQFF.

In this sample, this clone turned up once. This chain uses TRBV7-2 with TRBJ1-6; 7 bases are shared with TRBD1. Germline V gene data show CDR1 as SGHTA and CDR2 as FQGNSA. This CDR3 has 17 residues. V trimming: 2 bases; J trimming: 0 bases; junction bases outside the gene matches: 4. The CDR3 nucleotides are TGTGCCAGCAGCTTAAACAGGGGCTTCTCCTATAATTCACCCCTCCACTTT. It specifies CASSLNRGFSYNSPLHF.

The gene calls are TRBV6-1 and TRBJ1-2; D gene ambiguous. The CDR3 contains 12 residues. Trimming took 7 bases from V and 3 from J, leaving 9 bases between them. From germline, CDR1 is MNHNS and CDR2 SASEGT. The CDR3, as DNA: TGTGCCAGCAACACCGGTGACTATGGCTACACCTTC. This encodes CASNTGDYGYTF.

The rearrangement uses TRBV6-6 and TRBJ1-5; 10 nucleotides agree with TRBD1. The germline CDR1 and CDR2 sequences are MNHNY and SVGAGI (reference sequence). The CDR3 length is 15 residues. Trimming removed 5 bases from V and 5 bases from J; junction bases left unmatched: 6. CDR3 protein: CASSNRDRGDQPQHF. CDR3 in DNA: TGTGCCAGCAGTAACCGGGACAGGGGAGATCAGCCCCAGCATTTT.